This T cell receptor beta chain was identified during a study of T cells in women clearing cervical HPV infection. Study-wide results and caveats: Combining TCR richness with V gene abundances gave approximately 0.8 AUC.

This CDR3 contains 14 residues. V gave up 7 bases and J gave up 0 bases, with 13 bases separating them. The germline V gene has CDR1 SQVTM and CDR2 ANQGSEA. As regards this clone: Its target is unknown. The CDR3 extends 3 residues past the end of the read, so its final part is completed from the germline J gene. The same CDR3 also results from other DNA sequences found in this sample.

The assay was immunoSEQ multiplex PCR, and TCRdb's table has in-frame clones only and misses some. The sample table sets out approximately 44,000 clones. The source material was blood buffy coat. This chain joins TRBV29-1 and TRBJ1-3; no clear D. This receptor was identified in a woman aged 18 to 75 with a cervical HPV16 infection that either progressed to CIN3+ or cleared (not recorded which). The CDR3 region is CSAEGLSSGNTIYF. The covered CDR3 bases are TGCAGCGCAGAAGGACTGAGCTCTGGAAACACC.